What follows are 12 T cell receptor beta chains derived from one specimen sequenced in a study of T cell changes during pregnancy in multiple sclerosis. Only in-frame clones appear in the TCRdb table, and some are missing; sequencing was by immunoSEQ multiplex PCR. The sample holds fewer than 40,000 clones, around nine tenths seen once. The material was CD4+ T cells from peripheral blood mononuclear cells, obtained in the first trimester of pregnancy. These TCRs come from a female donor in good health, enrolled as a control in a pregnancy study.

The CDR3 reads CASSLGGGGETQYF. The CDR3 DNA reads TGTGCCAGCAGCTTAGGGGGCGGGGGGGAGACCCAGTACTTC. This chain uses TRBV7-2 with TRBJ2-5; TRBD2 aligns across 8 bases. The CDR3 loop spans 14 amino acids. Per the germline V gene, CDR1 is SGHTA and CDR2 is FQGNSA. V shed 1 base and J 5 bases; nucleotides not matched to a gene: 3.

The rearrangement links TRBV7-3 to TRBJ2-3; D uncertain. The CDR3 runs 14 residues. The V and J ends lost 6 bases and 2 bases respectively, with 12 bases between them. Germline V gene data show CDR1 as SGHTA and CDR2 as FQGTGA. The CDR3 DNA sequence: TGTGCCAGCAGTCCTAGTTACACCACAGATACGCAGTATTTT. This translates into CASSPSYTTDTQYF.

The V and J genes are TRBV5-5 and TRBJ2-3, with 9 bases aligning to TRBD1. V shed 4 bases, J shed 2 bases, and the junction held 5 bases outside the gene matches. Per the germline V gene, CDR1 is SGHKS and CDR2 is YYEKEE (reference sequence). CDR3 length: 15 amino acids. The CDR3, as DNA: TGTGCCAGCAGCGGGACAGGGATCACCACAGATACGCAGTATTTT. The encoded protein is CASSGTGITTDTQYF. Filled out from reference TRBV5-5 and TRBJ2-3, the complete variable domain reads DAGVTQSPTHLIKTRGQQVTLRCSPISGHKSVSWYQQVLGQGPQFIFQYYEKEERGRGNFPDRFSARQFPNYSSELNVNALLLGDSALYLCASSGTGITTDTQYFGPGTRLTVL.

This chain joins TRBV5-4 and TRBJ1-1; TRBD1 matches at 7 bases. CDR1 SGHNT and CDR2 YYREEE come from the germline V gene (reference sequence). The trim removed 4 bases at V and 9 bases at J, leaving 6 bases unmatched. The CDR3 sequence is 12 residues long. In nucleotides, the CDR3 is TGTGCCAGCAGCGGGGGACAGATGAAAGCTTTCTTT. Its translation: CASSGGQMKAFF.

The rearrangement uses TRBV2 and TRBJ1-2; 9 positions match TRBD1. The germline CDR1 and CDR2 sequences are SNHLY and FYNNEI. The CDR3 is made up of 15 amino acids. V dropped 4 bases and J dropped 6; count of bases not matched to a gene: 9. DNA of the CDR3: TGTGCCAGCAGTGCTAACGACAGGGGGTCCGATGGCTACACCTTC. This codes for CASSANDRGSDGYTF.

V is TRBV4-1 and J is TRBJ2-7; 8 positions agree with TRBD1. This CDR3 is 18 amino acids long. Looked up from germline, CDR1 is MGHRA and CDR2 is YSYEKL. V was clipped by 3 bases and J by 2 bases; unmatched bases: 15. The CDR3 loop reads CASSQGRGRGSGTYEQYF. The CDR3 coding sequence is TGCGCCAGCAGCCAGGGCAGGGGGCGCGGTAGCGGCACCTACGAGCAGTACTTC.

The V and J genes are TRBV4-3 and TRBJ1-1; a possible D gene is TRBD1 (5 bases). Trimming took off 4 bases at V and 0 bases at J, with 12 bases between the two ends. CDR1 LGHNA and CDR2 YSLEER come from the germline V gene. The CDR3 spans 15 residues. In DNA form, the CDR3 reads TGCGCCAGCAGCCCTAGTGGGGCCATGAACACTGAAGCTTTCTTT. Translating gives CASSPSGAMNTEAFF.

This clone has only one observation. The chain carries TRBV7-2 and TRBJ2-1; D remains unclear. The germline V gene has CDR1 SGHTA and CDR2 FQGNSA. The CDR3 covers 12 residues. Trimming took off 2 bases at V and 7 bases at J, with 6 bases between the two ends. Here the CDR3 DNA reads TGTGCCAGCAGCTTAAACTTAAATGAGCAGTTCTTC. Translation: CASSLNLNEQFF. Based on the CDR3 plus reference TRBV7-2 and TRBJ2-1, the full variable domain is GAGVSQSPSNKVTEKGKDVELRCDPISGHTALYWYRQSLGQGLEFLIYFQGNSAPDKSGLPSDRFSAERTGGSVSTLTIQRTQQEDSAVYLCASSLNLNEQFFGPGTRLTVL.

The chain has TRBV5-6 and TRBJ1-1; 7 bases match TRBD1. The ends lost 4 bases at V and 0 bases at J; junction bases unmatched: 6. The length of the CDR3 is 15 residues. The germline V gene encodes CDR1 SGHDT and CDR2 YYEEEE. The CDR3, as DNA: TGTGCCAGCAGCCGCCCGGGACAGATGAACACTGAAGCTTTCTTT. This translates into CASSRPGQMNTEAFF.

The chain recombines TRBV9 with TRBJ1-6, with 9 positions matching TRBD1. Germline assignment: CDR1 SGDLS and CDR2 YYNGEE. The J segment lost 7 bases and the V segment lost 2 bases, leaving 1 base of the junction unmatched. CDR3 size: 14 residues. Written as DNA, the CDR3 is TGTGCCAGCAGCGTTGGGACAGGGAATTCACCCCTCCACTTT. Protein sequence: CASSVGTGNSPLHF. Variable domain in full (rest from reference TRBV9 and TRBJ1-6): DSGVTQTPKHLITATGQRVTLRCSPRSGDLSVYWYQQSLDQGLQFLIQYYNGEERAKGNILERFSAQQFPDLHSELNLSSLELGDSALYFCASSVGTGNSPLHFGNGTRLTVT.

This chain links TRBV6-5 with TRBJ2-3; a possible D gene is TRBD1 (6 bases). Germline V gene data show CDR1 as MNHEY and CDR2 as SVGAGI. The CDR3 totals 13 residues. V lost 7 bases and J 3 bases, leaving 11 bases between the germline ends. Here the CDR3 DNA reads TGTGCCAGCACCCCGAGGGGGACAGATACGCAGTATTTT. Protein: CASTPRGTDTQYF.

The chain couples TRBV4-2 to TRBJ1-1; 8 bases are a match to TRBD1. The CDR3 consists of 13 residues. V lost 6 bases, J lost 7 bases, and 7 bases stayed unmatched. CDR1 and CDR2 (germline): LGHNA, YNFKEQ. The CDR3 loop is CASSGRDRSEAFF. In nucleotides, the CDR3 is TGTGCCAGCAGTGGCAGGGACAGGAGTGAAGCTTTCTTT.